This is a list of T cell receptor beta chains from one sample in a study of T cell changes during pregnancy in multiple sclerosis. Measured with immunoSEQ multiplex PCR; TCRdb has only the in-frame clones, and not every one. The repertoire holds 95,000 to 100,000 clones, 75% to 95% seen once, with around 3.2% in the top ten. This specimen consisted of peripheral blood, obtained in the second trimester of pregnancy. These receptors were taken from a female donor with multiple sclerosis, enrolled in a pregnancy study. The CDR3 runs from the conserved cysteine through the conserved F or W. Each record gives: D gene, clone size, V gene, J gene, CDR3 DNA, CDR3 protein. The D gene is left open where the match is weak. Clone size appears in some rows only: once, few, many, or a class for an expanded clone.

-	once	TRBV27	TRBJ2-1	TGTGCCAGCAGTTTTTACGGGGGTAACAATGAGCAGTTCTTC	CASSFYGGNNEQFF
TRBD2	once	TRBV28	TRBJ2-7	TGTGCCAGCAGTGGACTAGCGGGAGTGGGCTACGAGCAGTACTTC	CASSGLAGVGYEQYF
-	-	TRBV4-2	TRBJ1-1	TGTGCCAGCAGCCCCCGGGCAGGGCTTATTCCCCTTTTATTTAGCACTGAAGCTTTCTTT	CASSPRAGLIPLLFSTEAFF
-	-	TRBV6-5	TRBJ2-3	TGTGCCAGCAGTTACGGGCAGGGAAGCACAGATACGCAGTATTTT	CASSYGQGSTDTQYF
-	-	TRBV10-3	TRBJ2-1	TGTGCCATCAGTTGGGCAGCAGGTGGGAATGAGCAGTTCTTC	CAISWAAGGNEQFF
-	-	TRBV4-1	TRBJ2-7	TGCGCCAGCAGCCAAGGAGCAGGCCCGGCCTACGAGCAGTACTTC	CASSQGAGPAYEQYF
-	-	TRBV7-9	TRBJ2-7	TGTGCCAGCAGCTTAATCCAGGGCTCCTACGAGCAGTACTTC	CASSLIQGSYEQYF
-	-	TRBV7-6	TRBJ1-1	TGTGCCAGCAGCTCCGCCGGACATTCAGACGCTGAAGCTTTCTTT	CASSSAGHSDAEAFF
-	-	TRBV9	TRBJ2-7	TGTGCCAGCAGCGTAACTACAGGGTCCTACGAGCAGTACTTC	CASSVTTGSYEQYF
-	-	TRBV4-2	TRBJ1-3	TGTGCCAGCAGCCTCCACGGACAGCTGAGAGGAAACACCATATATTTT	CASSLHGQLRGNTIYF
TRBD2	-	TRBV11-1	TRBJ2-7	TGTGCCAGCAGCGACGGACTAGCGGTGCCCTACGAGCAGTACTTC	CASSDGLAVPYEQYF
-	-	TRBV6-1	TRBJ2-2	TGTGCCAGCAGTGGACGGACTACCGGGGAGCTGTTTTTT	CASSGRTTGELFF
TRBD2	once	TRBV5-4	TRBJ2-3	TGTGCCAGCAGCTTGGAGGCGGGCGGGGGAGGGAGCACAGATACGCAGTATTTT	CASSLEAGGGGSTDTQYF
TRBD1	-	TRBV28	TRBJ1-5	TGTGCCAGCACCTCCGCGGGACAGCCTTCCCTCCTTAATCAGCCCCAGCATTTT	CASTSAGQPSLLNQPQHF
-	-	TRBV2	TRBJ2-5	TGTGCCAGCGGGACTGGCCCTGGGGAGACCCAGTACTTC	CASGTGPGETQYF
-	-	TRBV18	TRBJ2-1	TGTGCCAGCTCACCGGACTACCGCGGAACGGATGAGCAGTTCTTC	CASSPDYRGTDEQFF
TRBD2	-	TRBV7-2	TRBJ2-7	TGTGCCAGCAGCTTACTGGGCGGGAGCGGGTCCGAGCAGTACTTC	CASSLLGGSGSEQYF
TRBD1	-	TRBV5-1	TRBJ2-6	TGCGCCAGCAGCACAGGGGGTCTTCCCCCTCGGGCCAACGTCCTGACTTTC	CASSTGGLPPRANVLTF
TRBD1	-	TRBV2	TRBJ2-2	TGTGCCAGCAGGAAATCGACAGGGACCGGGGAGCTGTTTTTT	CASRKSTGTGELFF
-	-	TRBV9	TRBJ1-1	TGTGCCAGCAGCCCCCAGGGGCTGGGGACTGAAGCTTTCTTT	CASSPQGLGTEAFF
-	once	TRBV28	TRBJ2-7	TGTGCCAGCAGTTTAACTAGCTACGAGCAGTACTTC	CASSLTSYEQYF
-	once	TRBV6-5	TRBJ2-7	TGTGCCAGCAGTGGGGCTGGCTCCTACGAGCAGTACTTC	CASSGAGSYEQYF
-	many	TRBV15	TRBJ2-6	TGTGCCACCAGCACCGACAGCTCTGGGGCCAACGTCCTGACTTTC	CATSTDSSGANVLTF
TRBD2	-	TRBV9	TRBJ2-5	TGTGCCAGCAGCCAGCGGGAGGGATGGGAGACCCAGTACTTC	CASSQREGWETQYF
TRBD2	-	TRBV19	TRBJ2-5	TGTGCCAGTAGTGTCGCTTTACCACTGGGACTAGCGGGAGGGCACGAGACCCAGTACTTC	CASSVALPLGLAGGHETQYF
TRBD2	-	TRBV5-1	TRBJ2-3	TGCGCCAGCAGCTCTCAATTAGCGGGAGTCGCCACAGATACGCAGTATTTT	CASSSQLAGVATDTQYF